The entry below gives a single T cell receptor beta chain sequence along with its context. Its recognized antigen is unknown. Base quality data are lacking; no much larger clone is found one base away. The time point label on this specimen signifies: about 28 days (+/-7) after the second vaccine dose. Because spike-specific TCR depth and breadth did not differ between the two schedules, AZD1222 recipients who got a second dose at roughly 4 weeks were pooled with those who got a second dose at roughly 12 weeks. Vaccinee samples came from UK trials COV001 and COV002, including a single-blind randomized controlled phase 2/3 trial of AZD1222 (ChAdOx1 nCoV-19) in healthy adults. Trial participant PBMC samples were collected at day 0 and day 28 after the second dose for TCRbeta chain sequencing. The data were taken from a study of T cell responses to AZD1222 COVID-19 vaccine (TCRdb year 2021). About the study as a whole: TCR sequencing covered 230 or so trial participants: 200 to 220 given two doses of AZD1222 and 26 given two doses of MenACWY control vaccine. Trial participants were enrolled into age subgroups of 18-55, 56-69 and 70-plus years, which contained 148, 28 and 57 TCR-sequenced participants, respectively.

The CDR3 regions of human TCRbeta chains were analyzed by immunosequencing. The authors processed their data as follows. TCRs in the repertoires were compared against a reference library of SARS-CoV-2-specific TCRs that had been generated with the MIRA antigen-specificity platform. Breadth was defined as the fraction of unique TCRs that were SARS-CoV-2-associated, and depth was defined as the fraction of total T cells that were SARS-CoV-2-associated. Using the MIRA data, each spike-specific TCR was assigned both to the spike region to which the TCR was reactive and to a CD4 or CD8 class. Log10-transformed breadth and depth values were compared by one-way ANOVA with Sidak's multiple comparisons tests. Held by TCRdb, this immuneACCESS table contains in-frame sequences only and omits some clones. Under half of the omission traces to an unresolved V gene where checked; the cause of the rest is unknown. V, J and clone size are taken as reported in that table, and D and trimming were inferred from the DNA itself. The sample table records tens of thousands of clones; 70% to 90% of these occur just once. 9.5% to 13% of the sample is held by the ten biggest clonotypes.

The junction shows trimming of 3 bases on V and 4 bases on J, plus 13 bases between the germline ends. Its CDR3 holds 15 amino acids, cysteine through phenylalanine. Only the CDR3 portion is preserved as DNA: 45 bases, with reading frame beginning at the first base. For CDR1 and CDR2, the germline V gene (reference sequence) lists MNHEY and SMNVEV. What the authors observed across the whole study: Participants were mostly white British and included more females than males, and it was suggested by the authors that clonal diversity may have been underestimated. CD4 TCRs associated with the vaccine covered the entire spike protein, and the dominant responses were in regions 160-218 and 743-854. The 56-69-year group was small, and its depth increase did not reach significance, likely because of low power. After two AZD1222 doses, spike-specific TCR breadth and depth were significantly higher than at day 0 and than in MenACWY recipients. Because no samples from the day 14 peak response were available, repertoires could be characterized only after the peak T cell response. Reportedly, close to half of the unique spike-specific TCRs recognized epitopes lying outside the regions that are mutated in the B.1.351 and B.1.1.7 variants. Conclusions about previously exposed vaccinees were limited because only six AZD1222 recipients were SARS-CoV-2 seropositive at baseline.

The receptor was derived from an adult who received the AZD1222 COVID-19 vaccine. The source material was peripheral blood, sampled 28 days after the second AZD1222 dose. The rearrangement joined TRBV27 to TRBJ1-5; tentative D gene TRBD1, with 6 bases matching. The DNA is TGTGCCAGCAGTTTTTCAGGACAGTGGAATCAGCCCCAGCATTTT. Its coded protein is CASSFSGQWNQPQHF.